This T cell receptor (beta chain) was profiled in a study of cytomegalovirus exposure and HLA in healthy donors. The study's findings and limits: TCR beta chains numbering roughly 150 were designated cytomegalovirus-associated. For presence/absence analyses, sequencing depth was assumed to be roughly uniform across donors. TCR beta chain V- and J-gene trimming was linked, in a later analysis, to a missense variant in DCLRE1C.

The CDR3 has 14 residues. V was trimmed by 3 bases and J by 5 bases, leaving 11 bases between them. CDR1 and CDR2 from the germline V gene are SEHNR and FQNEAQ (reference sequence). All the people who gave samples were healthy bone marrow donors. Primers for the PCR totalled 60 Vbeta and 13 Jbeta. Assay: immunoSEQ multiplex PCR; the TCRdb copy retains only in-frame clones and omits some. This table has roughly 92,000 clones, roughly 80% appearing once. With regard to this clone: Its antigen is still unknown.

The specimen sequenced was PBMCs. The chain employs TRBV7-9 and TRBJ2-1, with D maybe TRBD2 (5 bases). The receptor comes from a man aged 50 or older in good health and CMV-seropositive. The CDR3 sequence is CASSLAQADNEQFF. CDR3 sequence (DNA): TGTGCCAGCAGCTTGGCCCAAGCGGACAATGAGCAGTTCTTC. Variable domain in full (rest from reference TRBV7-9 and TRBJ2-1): DTGVSQNPRHKITKRGQNVTFRCDPISEHNRLYWYRQTLGQGPEFLTYFQNEAQLEKSRLLSDRFSAERPKGSFSTLEIQRTEQGDSAMYLCASSLAQADNEQFFGPGTRLTVL.